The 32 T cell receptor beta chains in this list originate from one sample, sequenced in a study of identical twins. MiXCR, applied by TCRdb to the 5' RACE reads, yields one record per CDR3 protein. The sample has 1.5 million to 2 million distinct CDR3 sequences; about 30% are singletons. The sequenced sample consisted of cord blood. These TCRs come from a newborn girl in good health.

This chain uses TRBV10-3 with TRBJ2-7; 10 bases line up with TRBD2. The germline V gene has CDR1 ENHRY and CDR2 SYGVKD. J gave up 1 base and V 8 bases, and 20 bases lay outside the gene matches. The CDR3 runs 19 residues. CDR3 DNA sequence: TGTGCCATCGCATTATCCGCCCTGCCTAGCGGGAGAATATCCTACGAGCAGTACTTC. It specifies CAIALSALPSGRISYEQYF.

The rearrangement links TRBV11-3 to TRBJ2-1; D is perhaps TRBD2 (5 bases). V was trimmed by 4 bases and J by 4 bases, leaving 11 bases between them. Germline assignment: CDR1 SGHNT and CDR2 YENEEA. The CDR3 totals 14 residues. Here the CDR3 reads CASSWAGWYNEQFF. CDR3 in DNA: TGTGCCAGCAGCTGGGCGGGCTGGTACAATGAGCAGTTCTTC.

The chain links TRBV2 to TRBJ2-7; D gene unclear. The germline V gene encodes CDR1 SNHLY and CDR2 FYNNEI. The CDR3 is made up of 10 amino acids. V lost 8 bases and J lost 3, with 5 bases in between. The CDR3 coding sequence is TGTGCCAGCCTTAACTACGAGCAGTACTTC. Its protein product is CASLNYEQYF.

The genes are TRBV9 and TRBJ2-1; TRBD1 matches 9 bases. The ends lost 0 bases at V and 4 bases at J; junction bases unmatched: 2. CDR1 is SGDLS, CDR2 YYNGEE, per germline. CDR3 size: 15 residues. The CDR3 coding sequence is TGTGCCAGCAGCGTAGCCGGGACAGGGTACAATGAGCAGTTCTTC. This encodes CASSVAGTGYNEQFF.

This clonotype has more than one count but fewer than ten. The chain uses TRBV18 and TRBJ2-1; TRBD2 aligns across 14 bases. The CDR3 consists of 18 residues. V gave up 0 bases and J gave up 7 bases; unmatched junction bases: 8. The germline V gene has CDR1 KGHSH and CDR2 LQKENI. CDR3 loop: CASSPPGLAGVGTNEQFF. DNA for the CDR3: TGTGCCAGCTCACCACCGGGACTAGCGGGAGTGGGGACTAATGAGCAGTTCTTC.

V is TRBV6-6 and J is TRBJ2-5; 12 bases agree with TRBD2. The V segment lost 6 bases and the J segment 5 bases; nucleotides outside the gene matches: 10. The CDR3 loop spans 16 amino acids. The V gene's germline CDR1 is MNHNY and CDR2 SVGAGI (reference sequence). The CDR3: CASSQGLAGSLETQYF. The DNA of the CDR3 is TGTGCCAGCAGCCAAGGACTAGCGGGGTCATTGGAGACCCAGTACTTC.

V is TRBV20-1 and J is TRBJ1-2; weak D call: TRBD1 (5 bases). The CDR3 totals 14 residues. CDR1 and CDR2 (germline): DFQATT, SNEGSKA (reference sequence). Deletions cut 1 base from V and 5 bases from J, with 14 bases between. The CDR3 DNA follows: TGCAGTGCTAGAGTGGCACGTAGGGGATATGGCTACACCTTC. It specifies CSARVARRGYGYTF.

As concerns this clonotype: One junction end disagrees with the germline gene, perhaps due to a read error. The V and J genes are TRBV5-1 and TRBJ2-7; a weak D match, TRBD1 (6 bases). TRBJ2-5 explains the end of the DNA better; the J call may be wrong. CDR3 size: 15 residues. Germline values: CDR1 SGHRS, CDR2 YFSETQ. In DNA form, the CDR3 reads TGCGCCAGCCGCTTGGCCAGAGACAGGAAAGAGACCCAGTACTTC. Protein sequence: CASRLARDRKETQYF.

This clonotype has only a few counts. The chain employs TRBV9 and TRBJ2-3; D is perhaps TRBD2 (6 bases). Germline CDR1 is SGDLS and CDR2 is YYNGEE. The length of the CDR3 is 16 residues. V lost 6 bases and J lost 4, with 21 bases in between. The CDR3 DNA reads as TGTGCCAGCAACCCCTCCGACGCGGGAAGGGCAGATACGCAGTATTTT. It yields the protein CASNPSDAGRADTQYF.

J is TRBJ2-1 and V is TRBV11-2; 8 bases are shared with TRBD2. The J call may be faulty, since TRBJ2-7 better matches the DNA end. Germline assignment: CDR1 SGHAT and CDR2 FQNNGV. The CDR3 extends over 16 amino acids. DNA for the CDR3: TGTGCCAGCAGCTCGCCGCGGGGGGCCTCCTACAATGAGCAGTACTTC. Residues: CASSSPRGASYNEQYF.

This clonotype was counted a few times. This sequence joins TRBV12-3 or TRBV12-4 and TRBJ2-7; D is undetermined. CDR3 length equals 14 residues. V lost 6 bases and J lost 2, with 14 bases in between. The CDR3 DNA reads TGTGCCAGCAGCCGACTGAAGCCCCCCTACGAGCAGTACTTC. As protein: CASSRLKPPYEQYF.

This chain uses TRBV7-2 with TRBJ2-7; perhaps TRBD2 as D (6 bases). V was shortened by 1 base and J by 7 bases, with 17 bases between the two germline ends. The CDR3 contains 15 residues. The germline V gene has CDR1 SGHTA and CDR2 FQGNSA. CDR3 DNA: TGTGCCAGCAGCTTAGTGACGACTAGAAACAATGAGCAGTACTTC. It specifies CASSLVTTRNNEQYF. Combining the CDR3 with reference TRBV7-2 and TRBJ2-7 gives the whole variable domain GAGVSQSPSNKVTEKGKDVELRCDPISGHTALYWYRQSLGQGLEFLIYFQGNSAPDKSGLPSDRFSAERTGGSVSTLTIQRTQQEDSAVYLCASSLVTTRNNEQYFGPGTRLTVT.

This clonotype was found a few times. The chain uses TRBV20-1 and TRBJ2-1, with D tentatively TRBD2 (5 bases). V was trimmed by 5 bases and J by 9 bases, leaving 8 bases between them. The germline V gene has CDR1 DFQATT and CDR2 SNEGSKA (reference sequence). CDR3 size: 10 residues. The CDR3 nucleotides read TGCAGTGCTGGACTCGGTGAGCAGTTCTTC. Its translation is CSAGLGEQFF.

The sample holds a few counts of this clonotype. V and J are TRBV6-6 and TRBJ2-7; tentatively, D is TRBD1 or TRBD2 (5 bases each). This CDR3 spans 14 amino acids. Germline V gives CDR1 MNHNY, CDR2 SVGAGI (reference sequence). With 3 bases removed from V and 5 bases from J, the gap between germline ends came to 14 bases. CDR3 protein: CASSYEGSRHEQYF. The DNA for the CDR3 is TGTGCCAGCAGTTATGAGGGGTCCAGGCACGAGCAGTACTTC.

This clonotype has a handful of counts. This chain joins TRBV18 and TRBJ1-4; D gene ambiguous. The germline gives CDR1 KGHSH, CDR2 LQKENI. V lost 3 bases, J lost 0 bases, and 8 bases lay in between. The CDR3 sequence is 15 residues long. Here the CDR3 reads CASSPSLATNEKLFF. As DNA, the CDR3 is TGTGCCAGCTCACCTTCTCTTGCAACTAATGAAAAACTGTTTTTT.

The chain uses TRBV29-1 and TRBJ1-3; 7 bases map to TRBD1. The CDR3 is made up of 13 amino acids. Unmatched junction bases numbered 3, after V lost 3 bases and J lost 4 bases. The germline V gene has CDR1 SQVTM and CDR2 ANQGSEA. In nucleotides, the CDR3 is TGCAGCGTTGACGAGACAGGGGGAAACACCATATATTTT. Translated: CSVDETGGNTIYF.

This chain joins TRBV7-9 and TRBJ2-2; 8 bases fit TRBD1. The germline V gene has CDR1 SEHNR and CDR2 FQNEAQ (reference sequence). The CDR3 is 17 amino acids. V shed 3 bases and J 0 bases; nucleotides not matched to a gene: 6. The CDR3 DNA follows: TGTGCCAGCAGCTTTAGGACAGGGTCTACGAACACCGGGGAGCTGTTTTTT. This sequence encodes CASSFRTGSTNTGELFF.

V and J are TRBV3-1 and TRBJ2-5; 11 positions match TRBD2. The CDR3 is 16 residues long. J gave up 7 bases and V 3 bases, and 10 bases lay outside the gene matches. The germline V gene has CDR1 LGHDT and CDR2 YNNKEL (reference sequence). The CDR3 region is CASSHELAGATVTQYF. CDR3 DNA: TGTGCCAGCAGCCATGAACTAGCGGGGGCCACCGTGACCCAGTACTTC.

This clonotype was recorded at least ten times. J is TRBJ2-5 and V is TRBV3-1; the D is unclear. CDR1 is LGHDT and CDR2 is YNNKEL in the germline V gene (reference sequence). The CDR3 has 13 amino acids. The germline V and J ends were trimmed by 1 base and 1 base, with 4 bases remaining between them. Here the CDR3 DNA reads TGTGCCAGCAGCCAAGGGATCCAAGAGACCCAGTACTTC. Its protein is CASSQGIQETQYF.

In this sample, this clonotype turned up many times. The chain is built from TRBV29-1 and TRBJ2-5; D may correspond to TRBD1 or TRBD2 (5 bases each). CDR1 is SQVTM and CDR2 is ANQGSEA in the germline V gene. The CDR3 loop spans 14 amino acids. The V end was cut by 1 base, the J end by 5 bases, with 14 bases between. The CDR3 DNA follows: TGCAGCGTTGAAGGTCGGGACGTGTGGGAGACCCAGTACTTC. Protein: CSVEGRDVWETQYF.

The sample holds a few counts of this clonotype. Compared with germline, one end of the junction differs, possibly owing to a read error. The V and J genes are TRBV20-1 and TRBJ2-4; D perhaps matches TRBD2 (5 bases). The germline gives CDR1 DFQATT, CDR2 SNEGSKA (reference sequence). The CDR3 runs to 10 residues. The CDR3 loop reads CGASPEEQYF. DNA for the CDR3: TGCGGTGCTAGCCCGGAGGAGCAGTACTTC.

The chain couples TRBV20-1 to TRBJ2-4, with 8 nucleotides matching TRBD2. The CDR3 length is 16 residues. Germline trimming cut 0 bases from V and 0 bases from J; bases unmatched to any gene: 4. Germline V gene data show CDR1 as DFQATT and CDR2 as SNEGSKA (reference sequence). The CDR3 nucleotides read TGCAGTGCTAGAGATGCGGGAGGTCAAGCCAAAAACATTCAGTACTTC. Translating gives CSARDAGGQAKNIQYF.

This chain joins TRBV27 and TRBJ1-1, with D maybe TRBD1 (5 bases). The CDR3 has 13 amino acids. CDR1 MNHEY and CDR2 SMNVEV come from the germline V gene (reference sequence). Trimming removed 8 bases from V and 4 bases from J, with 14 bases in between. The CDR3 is CASGDLVFTEAFF. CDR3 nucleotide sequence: TGTGCCAGCGGGGACTTAGTCTTCACTGAAGCTTTCTTT.

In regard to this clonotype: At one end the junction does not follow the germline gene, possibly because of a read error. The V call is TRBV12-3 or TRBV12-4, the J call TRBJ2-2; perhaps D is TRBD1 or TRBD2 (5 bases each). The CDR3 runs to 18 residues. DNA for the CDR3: TGTGCCCGCAGTTTACCCGGGGCGCTCACCAATTACACCGGGGAGCTGTTTTTT. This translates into CARSLPGALTNYTGELFF.

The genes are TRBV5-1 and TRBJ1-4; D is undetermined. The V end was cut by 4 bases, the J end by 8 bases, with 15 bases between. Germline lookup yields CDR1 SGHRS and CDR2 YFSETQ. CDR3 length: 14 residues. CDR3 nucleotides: TGCGCCAGCAGCATCCAAGGACCGCCAGAAAAACTGTTTTTT. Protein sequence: CASSIQGPPEKLFF.

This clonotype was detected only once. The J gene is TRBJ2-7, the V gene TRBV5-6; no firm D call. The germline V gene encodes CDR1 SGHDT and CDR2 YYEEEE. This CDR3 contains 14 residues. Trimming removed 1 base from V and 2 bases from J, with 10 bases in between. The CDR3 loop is CASSLMMVAYEQYF. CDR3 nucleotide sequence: TGTGCCAGCAGCTTGATGATGGTTGCCTACGAGCAGTACTTC.

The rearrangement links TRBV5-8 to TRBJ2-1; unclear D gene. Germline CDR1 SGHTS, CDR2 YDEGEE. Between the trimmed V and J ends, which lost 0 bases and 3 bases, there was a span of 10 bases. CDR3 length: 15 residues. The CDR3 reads CASSLGWALYNEQFF. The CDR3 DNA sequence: TGTGCCAGCAGCTTGGGATGGGCCCTCTACAATGAGCAGTTCTTC.

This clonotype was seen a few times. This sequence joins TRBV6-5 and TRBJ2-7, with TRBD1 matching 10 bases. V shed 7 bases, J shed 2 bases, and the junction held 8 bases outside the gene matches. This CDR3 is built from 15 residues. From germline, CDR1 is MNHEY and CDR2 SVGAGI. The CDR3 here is CASTPGGTGAYEQYF. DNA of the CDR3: TGTGCCAGCACTCCCGGGGGGACAGGGGCCTACGAGCAGTACTTC.

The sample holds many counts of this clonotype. The CDR3 loop is CASSVGQSSYNEQFF. Written as DNA, the CDR3 is TGTGCCAGCAGCGTAGGTCAGAGCTCCTACAATGAGCAGTTCTTC. The chain couples TRBV9 to TRBJ2-1; D remains ambiguous. Trimming took 0 bases from V and 0 from J, leaving 7 bases between them. From germline, CDR1 is SGDLS and CDR2 YYNGEE. This CDR3 spans 15 amino acids.

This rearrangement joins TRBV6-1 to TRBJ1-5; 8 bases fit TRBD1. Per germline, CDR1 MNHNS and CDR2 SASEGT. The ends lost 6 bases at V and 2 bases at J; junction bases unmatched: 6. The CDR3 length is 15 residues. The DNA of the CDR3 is TGTGCCAGCAGAGAACCGGGACAGGGCAATCAGCCCCAGCATTTT. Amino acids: CASREPGQGNQPQHF.

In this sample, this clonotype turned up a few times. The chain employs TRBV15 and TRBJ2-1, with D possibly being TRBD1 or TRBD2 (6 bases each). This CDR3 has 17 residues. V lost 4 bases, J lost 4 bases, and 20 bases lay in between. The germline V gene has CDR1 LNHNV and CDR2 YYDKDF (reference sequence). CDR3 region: CATSKTLGGRLYNEQFF. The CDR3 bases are TGTGCCACCAGCAAAACACTTGGGGGGCGCCTGTACAATGAGCAGTTCTTC.

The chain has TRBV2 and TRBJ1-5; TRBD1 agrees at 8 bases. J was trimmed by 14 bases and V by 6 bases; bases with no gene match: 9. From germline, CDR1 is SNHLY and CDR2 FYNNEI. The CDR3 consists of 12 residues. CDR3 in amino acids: CASSLGRDRKHF. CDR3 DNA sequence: TGTGCCAGCAGCCTCGGTAGGGACAGGAAGCATTTT.